This T cell receptor beta chain came from a study of blood T cell repertoires in COVID-19. Trimming at V came to 10 bases and at J to 8 bases, leaving 7 bases not matched to a gene. The CDR3 has 12 residues. Germline CDR1 MDHEN, CDR2 SYDVKM. TCRdb keeps only in-frame clones here, not all; method: immunoSEQ multiplex PCR. The data show about 380,000 clones, with roughly 85% seen just once and approximately 3.7% held by the top ten. The chain is built from TRBV28 and TRBJ1-4; 7 positions match TRBD1. The sample taken for sequencing was peripheral blood. This TCR was sampled from a woman aged 18-30 years with acute or convalescent COVID-19. CDR3 nucleotides: TGTGCCATCCGGGACAGTCGCGAAAAACTGTTTTTT. Its protein is CAIRDSREKLFF. Combining the CDR3 with reference TRBV28 and TRBJ1-4 gives the whole variable domain DVKVTQSSRYLVKRTGEKVFLECVQDMDHENMFWYRQDPGLGLRLIYFSYDVKMKEKGDIPEGYSVSREKKERFSLILESASTNQTSMYLCAIRDSREKLFFGSGTQLSVL.